This T cell receptor (beta chain) was retrieved from a study of cytomegalovirus exposure and HLA in healthy donors. General observations from the study: The availability of immune exposure information extended only to CMV serostatus. Of the V segments, some could not be distinguished, including TRBV6-2 and TRBV6-3, and were excluded.

Amplification used 60 Vbeta primers and 13 Jbeta primers. TCRdb keeps only in-frame clones here, not all; method: immunoSEQ multiplex PCR. The data hold approximately 160,000 clones, with around 77% observed a single time. Concerning this clone itself: Its target is not known.

CDR3 size: 14 residues. V gave up 1 base and J gave up 3 bases; unmatched junction bases: 3. Germline V lookup: CDR1 MNHEY, CDR2 SMNVEV (reference sequence). The material sequenced was PBMCs. The sequence was obtained from a middle-aged man in good health and CMV-seronegative. This chain links TRBV27 with TRBJ2-7; 7 bases align to TRBD1. CDR3: CASSLWDSSYEQYF. In nucleotides, the CDR3 is TGTGCCAGCAGTTTATGGGACAGTAGCTACGAGCAGTACTTC.